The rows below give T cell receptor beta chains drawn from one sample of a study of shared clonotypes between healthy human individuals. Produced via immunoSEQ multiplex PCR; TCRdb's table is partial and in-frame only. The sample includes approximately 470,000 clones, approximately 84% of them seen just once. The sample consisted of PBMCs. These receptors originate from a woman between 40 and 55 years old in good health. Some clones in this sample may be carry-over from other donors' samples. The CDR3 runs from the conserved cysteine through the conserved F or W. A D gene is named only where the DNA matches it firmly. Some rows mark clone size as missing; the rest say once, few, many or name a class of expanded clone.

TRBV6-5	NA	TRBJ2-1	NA	TGTGCCAGCAGGGTCGGAAATGAGCAGTTCTTC	CASRVGNEQFF
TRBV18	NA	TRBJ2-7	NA	TGTGCCAGCTCACCACCGGAGCTGGGAGAGCAGTACTTC	CASSPPELGEQYF
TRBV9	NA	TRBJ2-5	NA	TGTGCCAGCAGCGTAGATCTATCCCAGGCCCAGTACTTC	CASSVDLSQAQYF
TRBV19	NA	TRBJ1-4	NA	TGTGCCAGTAGTAGGCCCAGGCAGAATGAAAAACTGTTTTTT	CASSRPRQNEKLFF
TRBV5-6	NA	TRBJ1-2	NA	TGTGCCAGCGGCACATTGGGCCACTATGGCTACACCTTC	CASGTLGHYGYTF
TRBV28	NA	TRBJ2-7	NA	TGTGCCAGCAGTTCGCCGGGTAGGGACGAGCAGTACTTC	CASSSPGRDEQYF
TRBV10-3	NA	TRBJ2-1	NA	TGTGCCATCAGATTCTCCGGGTCAGCTTACAATGAGCAGTTCTTC	CAIRFSGSAYNEQFF
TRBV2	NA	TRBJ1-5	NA	TGTGCCAGCAGGGATTCAGGGAATCAGCCCCAGCATTTT	CASRDSGNQPQHF
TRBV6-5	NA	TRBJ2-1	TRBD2	TGTGCCAGCAGTTACGGACTAGGCTATGAGCAGTTCTTC	CASSYGLGYEQFF
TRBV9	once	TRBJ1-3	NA	TGTGCCAGCAGCGCCCAACCAGGGGAGGAAGGAAACACCATATATTTT	CASSAQPGEEGNTIYF
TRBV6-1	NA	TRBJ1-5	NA	TGTGCCAGCAATGGGGAAAATAATCAGCCCCAGCATTTT	CASNGENNQPQHF
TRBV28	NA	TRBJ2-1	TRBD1	TGTGCCAGCAGTCTTATCGACTCGGACAGGGGGGACAATGAGCAGTTCTTC	CASSLIDSDRGDNEQFF
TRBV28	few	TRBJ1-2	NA	TGTGCCAGCAGTCTGGGAGTGTTAGCTTTCTTCGGCTACACCTTC	CASSLGVLAFFGYTF
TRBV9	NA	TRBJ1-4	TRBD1	TGTGCCAGCAGCGCAGGACAGGGGGGTGAAAAACTGTTTTTT	CASSAGQGGEKLFF
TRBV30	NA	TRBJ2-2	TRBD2	TGTGCTTCCCGCGGGAGGGTTACCGGGGAGCTGTTTTTT	CASRGRVTGELFF
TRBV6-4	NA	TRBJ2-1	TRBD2	TGTGCCAGCAGTGAGACTAGCGGGCCGAATGAGCAGTTCTTC	CASSETSGPNEQFF
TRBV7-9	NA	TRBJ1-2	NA	TGTGCCAGCAGCTTGGGGGCTGGCTATGGCTACACCTTC	CASSLGAGYGYTF
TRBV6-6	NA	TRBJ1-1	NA	TGTGCCAGCAGTTATACCGGCAGGATCGGTGACACTGAAGCTTTCTTT	CASSYTGRIGDTEAFF
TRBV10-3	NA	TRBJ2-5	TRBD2	TGTGCCATCAGTGAGCGGGTAGCGGGAGGAGGGGGGGAGACCCAGTACTTC	CAISERVAGGGGETQYF
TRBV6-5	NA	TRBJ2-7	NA	TGTGCCAGCAGTTACGGTTTCTCCTACGAGCAGTACTTC	CASSYGFSYEQYF